These 26 T cell receptor beta chains were sequenced from one sample in a study of T-cell memory formation after mild COVID-19. TCRdb itself ran the 5' RACE reads through MiXCR, one entry per CDR3 protein. This sample has approximately 250,000 distinct CDR3 sequences, with roughly 17% found just once. The sequenced material came from PBMCs or a T cell subset sorted from them (not recorded which). These TCRs come from a man aged 18 to 30 who had mild COVID-19 (a few samples of this study predate the infection). Cell type and time point are not known.

V usage is TRBV5-1 and J usage is TRBJ2-7; tentative D call: TRBD2 (5 bases). Trimming removed 3 bases at V and 6 bases at J, with 10 bases between. The CDR3 loop spans 12 amino acids. Per the germline V gene, CDR1 is SGHRS and CDR2 is YFSETQ. This chain's CDR3 is CASSWTGSEQYF. Written as DNA, the CDR3 is TGCGCCAGCAGCTGGACGGGGAGCGAGCAGTACTTC.

This clonotype was observed a few times. This chain links TRBV18 with TRBJ2-7, with no clear D. Trimming stripped 5 bases from V and 3 bases from J, with 14 bases between. This CDR3 region has 14 residues. Per the germline V gene, CDR1 is KGHSH and CDR2 is LQKENI. CDR3 sequence: CASSGNQDFYEQYV. The CDR3 nucleotides are TGTGCCAGCTCAGGGAACCAGGATTTCTACGAGCAGTACGTC.

The chain recombines TRBV29-1 with TRBJ2-5; possible D gene TRBD2, 5 bases. The length of the CDR3 is 13 residues. The V and J ends lost 7 bases and 5 bases respectively, with 17 bases between them. CDR1 and CDR2 (germline): SQVTM, ANQGSEA. The DNA for the CDR3 is TGCAGCGCCCGGGCCCCCCGGAGGGAGACCCAGTACTTC. Translating it yields CSARAPRRETQYF.

This clonotype has only a few counts. The gene calls are TRBV12-3 or TRBV12-4 and TRBJ1-6; a possible D gene is TRBD1 (6 bases). V was trimmed by 6 bases and J by 10 bases, leaving 25 bases between them. The CDR3 runs 17 residues. This CDR3 reads CASSTGPTGRLGSPLHF. The CDR3 region has the DNA TGTGCCAGCAGCACAGGCCCGACAGGTCGGTTAGGATCACCCCTCCACTTT.

The chain is built from TRBV5-1 and TRBJ1-4; 9 bases line up with TRBD1. The germline V gene encodes CDR1 SGHRS and CDR2 YFSETQ. The V and J ends lost 4 bases and 6 bases, in that order; junction bases with no gene match: 4. The CDR3 spans 14 residues. The CDR3: CASSPTGGYEKLFF. The DNA for the CDR3 is TGCGCCAGCAGCCCGACAGGGGGATATGAAAAACTGTTTTTT.

This clonotype appeared a few times. The rearrangement uses TRBV4-3 and TRBJ1-6; unclear D gene. The CDR3 runs to 13 residues. Germline V gives CDR1 LGHNA, CDR2 YSLEER. Trimming removed 0 bases at V and 11 bases at J, with 8 bases between. CDR3 amino acids: CASSQDLTAPLHF. As DNA, the CDR3 is TGCGCCAGCAGCCAAGATCTGACCGCACCCCTCCACTTT.

This clonotype has just a few counts. The V call is TRBV4-3, the J call TRBJ2-2; either TRBD1 or TRBD2 may fit D (5 bases each). The length of the CDR3 is 16 residues. CDR1 LGHNA and CDR2 YSLEER come from the germline V gene. Trimming cost V 0 bases and J 3 bases, with 11 bases left between them. CDR3 DNA: TGCGCCAGCAGCCAAGATGGGCAGGGAGACACCGGGGAGCTGTTTTTT. This translates into CASSQDGQGDTGELFF.

At least ten counts were recorded for this clonotype. The V call is TRBV29-1, the J call TRBJ2-2; 10 nucleotides align to TRBD1. The CDR3 runs to 16 residues. V shed 2 bases and J 3 bases; nucleotides not matched to a gene: 6. Germline CDR1 is SQVTM and CDR2 is ANQGSEA. The CDR3 spells CSVEWGQGTDTGELFF. In DNA form, the CDR3 reads TGCAGCGTTGAATGGGGACAGGGGACGGACACCGGGGAGCTGTTTTTT.

This clonotype was counted a few times. The chain joins TRBV6-5 to TRBJ2-3; tentatively, D is TRBD1 (6 bases). The CDR3 length is 14 residues. V dropped 6 bases and J dropped 1 base, with 11 bases sitting between them. The V gene's germline CDR1 is MNHEY and CDR2 SVGAGI. This chain's CDR3 is CASSSGVGTDTQYF. CDR3 DNA sequence: TGTGCCAGCAGCTCAGGGGTGGGCACAGATACGCAGTATTTT.

This clonotype was recorded only once. The chain employs TRBV6-2 or TRBV6-3 and TRBJ2-1, with D possibly TRBD2 on 6 matching bases. The germline V gene encodes CDR1 MNHEY and CDR2 SVGEGT. Trimming removed 6 bases at V and 7 bases at J, with 28 bases between. CDR3 length: 18 amino acids. This CDR3 is CASSSPGDGAGSRNEQFF. The CDR3 nucleotides are TGTGCCAGCAGCTCGCCCGGGGATGGGGCGGGGTCCCGAAATGAGCAGTTCTTC.

This clonotype was observed a few times. The rearrangement joins TRBV9 to TRBJ2-1; 9 bases fit TRBD2. After removal of 0 bases from V and 6 bases from J, the junction contained 13 bases not matched to a gene. The CDR3 loop spans 18 amino acids. CDR1 is SGDLS and CDR2 is YYNGEE in the germline V gene. CDR3 region: CASSVGGGWAGGLNEQFF. CDR3 nucleotides: TGTGCCAGCAGCGTAGGCGGTGGTTGGGCGGGGGGGCTCAATGAGCAGTTCTTC. The whole variable domain, remainder taken from reference TRBV9 and TRBJ2-1, is DSGVTQTPKHLITATGQRVTLRCSPRSGDLSVYWYQQSLDQGLQFLIQYYNGEERAKGNILERFSAQQFPDLHSELNLSSLELGDSALYFCASSVGGGWAGGLNEQFFGPGTRLTVL.

There are many counts of this clonotype. The chain recombines TRBV5-1 with TRBJ2-1, with 10 bases identical to TRBD1. Looked up from germline, CDR1 is SGHRS and CDR2 is YFSETQ. The CDR3 totals 16 residues. J was trimmed by 6 bases and V by 0 bases; bases with no gene match: 6. CDR3 DNA sequence: TGCGCCAGCAGCTTGGGGGGGACAGGGGAAGGCAATGAGCAGTTCTTC. It yields the protein CASSLGGTGEGNEQFF. Using reference TRBV5-1 and TRBJ2-1 for the parts outside the CDR3, the full variable domain is KAGVTQTPRYLIKTRGQQVTLSCSPISGHRSVSWYQQTPGQGLQFLFEYFSETQRNKGNFPGRFSGRQFSNSRSEMNVSTLELGDSALYLCASSLGGTGEGNEQFFGPGTRLTVL.

Only a few counts were recorded for this clonotype. V is TRBV29-1 and J is TRBJ2-4; a weak D match, TRBD1 (5 bases). The CDR3 consists of 13 residues. Germline V gene lookup returns CDR1 SQVTM and CDR2 ANQGSEA. Trimming removed 7 bases at V and 6 bases at J, with 16 bases between. CDR3 residues: CSASRAAGNIQYF. The CDR3 DNA reads TGCAGCGCGAGCAGGGCAGCTGGAAACATTCAGTACTTC.

This clonotype was counted between two and nine times. J is TRBJ2-7 and V is TRBV6-2 or TRBV6-3, with 10 bases identical to TRBD2. The V gene's germline CDR1 is MNHEY and CDR2 SVGEGT. The V and J ends lost 8 bases and 7 bases, in that order; junction bases with no gene match: 8. The CDR3 covers 13 residues. The CDR3 sequence: CASRLAGESEQYV. CDR3 bases: TGTGCCAGCCGTCTAGCGGGGGAATCGGAGCAGTACGTC.

The table lists this clonotype with a few counts. This chain connects TRBV12-3 or TRBV12-4 to TRBJ1-4; no firm D call. Trimming pared 1 base from V and 7 bases from J, leaving 7 bases between. This CDR3 is 13 amino acids long. CDR3 amino acids: CASSLGWIEKLFF. CDR3 nucleotide sequence: TGTGCCAGCAGTTTAGGCTGGATTGAAAAACTGTTTTTT.

This clonotype was seen a few times. V gene TRBV18 combines with J gene TRBJ1-1; no clear D gene. V lost 3 bases, J lost 1 base, and 6 bases lay in between. Germline CDR1 reads KGHSH; CDR2 reads LQKENI. There are 13 residues in the CDR3. CDR3 residues: CASSPPKNTEAFF. CDR3 DNA: TGTGCCAGCTCACCCCCCAAGAACACTGAAGCTTTCTTT.

This sequence joins TRBV12-3 or TRBV12-4 and TRBJ2-5; 9 bases line up with TRBD2. Trimming took 8 bases from V and 5 from J; bases not matched to a gene: 9. This CDR3 is built from 14 residues. The CDR3 sequence: CASGPAGGLETQYF. Written as DNA, the CDR3 is TGTGCCAGCGGCCCTGCGGGGGGGCTTGAGACCCAGTACTTC.

This clonotype occurred many times. The CDR3 DNA reads TGTGCCAGCAGTTCGGGGCGGGGGTACAATGAGCAGTTCTTC. Amino acid sequence: CASSSGRGYNEQFF. The chain combines TRBV12-3 or TRBV12-4 with TRBJ2-1; TRBD2 agrees at 7 bases. The CDR3 sequence is 14 residues long. Trimming at V came to 4 bases and at J to 4 bases, leaving 4 bases not matched to a gene.

This chain connects TRBV11-3 to TRBJ2-1; weak D call: TRBD2 (7 bases). Germline CDR1 reads SGHNT; CDR2 reads YENEEA. This CDR3 contains 15 residues. Between the trimmed V and J ends, which lost 8 bases and 8 bases, there was a span of 22 bases. The CDR3 DNA reads TGTGCCAGCGGGAGGGGGACTTATGGAGAGCATGAGCAGTTCTTC. Translating gives CASGRGTYGEHEQFF. The entire variable domain, with the rest obtained from reference TRBV11-3 and TRBJ2-1, is as follows: EAGVVQSPRYKIIEKKQPVAFWCNPISGHNTLYWYLQNLGQGPELLIRYENEEAVDDSQLPKDRFSAERLKGVDSTLKIQPAELGDSAVYLCASGRGTYGEHEQFFGPGTRLTVL.

This rearrangement joins TRBV3-1 to TRBJ1-1; no reliable D call. CDR3 size: 13 residues. The germline gives CDR1 LGHDT, CDR2 YNNKEL (reference sequence). V dropped 1 base and J dropped 6 bases, with 9 bases sitting between them. For the CDR3, the DNA is TGTGCCAGCAGCCAAGTCGGACCCCCTGAAGCTTTCTTT. This translates into CASSQVGPPEAFF.

The chain uses TRBV29-1 and TRBJ2-3; 8 nucleotides line up with TRBD2. Trimming removed 5 bases from V and 4 bases from J; junction bases left unmatched: 5. Germline loops: CDR1 SQVTM, CDR2 ANQGSEA. There are 13 residues in the CDR3. The CDR3 DNA follows: TGCAGCGTTCGCGGGACTAGTCCAGATACGCAGTATTTT. This translates into CSVRGTSPDTQYF.

A few counts support this clonotype. The rearrangement uses TRBV20-1 and TRBJ2-5; no clear D. The CDR3 runs to 13 residues. V lost 0 bases and J 5 bases, leaving 10 bases between the germline ends. Per germline, CDR1 DFQATT and CDR2 SNEGSKA (reference sequence). The CDR3 region is CSAREAPGETQYF. The CDR3 coding sequence is TGCAGTGCTAGAGAAGCTCCCGGCGAGACCCAGTACTTC.

This clonotype occurred many times. At one end, the junction sequence differs from germline, possibly due to a read error. The rearrangement uses TRBV12-3 or TRBV12-4 and TRBJ2-5, with D tentatively TRBD1 (6 bases). The CDR3 is 12 amino acids. The CDR3 spells CASSFRGETQYF. CDR3 coding DNA: TGCGCCAGCAGCTTCAGGGGAGAGACCCAGTACTTC.

This clonotype was seen a handful of times. The V call is TRBV4-1, the J call TRBJ2-2; D gene uncertain. In germline, CDR1 is MGHRA, CDR2 YSYEKL. Trimming pared 1 base from V and 6 bases from J, leaving 12 bases between. The CDR3 consists of 15 residues. The CDR3 protein is CASSQGRAPAGELFF. The CDR3 DNA reads as TGCGCCAGCAGCCAAGGCCGGGCCCCGGCCGGGGAGCTGTTTTTT.

The chain has TRBV6-6 and TRBJ1-1; TRBD1 is a possible D gene (6 bases). Per the germline V gene, CDR1 is MNHNY and CDR2 is SVGAGI (reference sequence). The CDR3 runs to 14 residues. Trimming took 11 bases from V and 5 from J, leaving 21 bases between them. The CDR3, as DNA: TGTGCCGGGGGGCAGGGTGCCTGGGGGACTGAAGCTTTCTTT. Protein: CAGGQGAWGTEAFF.

This clonotype was recorded a few times. The rearrangement joins TRBV5-6 to TRBJ1-5; D not resolved. The CDR3 is 14 amino acids. V lost 3 bases to trimming and J lost 4 bases, with 11 bases between them. The V gene's germline CDR1 is SGHDT and CDR2 YYEEEE. The CDR3 DNA sequence: TGTGCCAGCAGCTCTCTGGGCGAGAATCAGCCCCAGCATTTT. Translation: CASSSLGENQPQHF.